This TCR beta chain was captured in a study of blood T cell repertoires in COVID-19. Study details: Specimens from acute and convalescent COVID-19 originated in the United States, Italy and Spain. T cells, B-cell-depleted T cells, or PBMCs supplied cDNA or gDNA.

Authors' processing steps: Reference gene primer amplification gave estimated nucleated cell counts. The data were produced by immunoSEQ multiplex PCR, yet TCRdb's version contains in-frame clones alone and is incomplete. The D gene and trimming were derived from the DNA, and the V and J assignments and clone size from that table. The sample contains just under 150,000 clones, around nine tenths of which appear only once. The germline V and J ends were trimmed by 8 bases and 5 bases, with 11 bases remaining between them. Germline-derived CDR1 and CDR2 are MRHNA and SNTAGT. The CDR3 extends over 12 amino acids.

This TCR was sampled from a woman aged 50 to 60 with active or convalescent COVID-19. Sequenced: peripheral blood. V is TRBV6-4 and J is TRBJ2-3; TRBD2 is a possible D gene (5 bases). CDR3 residues: CASPETKDTQYF. The CDR3 coding sequence is TGTGCCAGCCCTGAGACTAAAGATACGCAGTATTTT.